Presented here are 23 T cell receptor beta chains from one specimen sequenced in a study of cytomegalovirus exposure and HLA in healthy donors (dated by TCRdb to about 2017). The protocol used for the library was the immunoSEQ multiplex PCR assay. A mixture of 60 forward primers for TCR Vbeta segments and 13 reverse primers for TCR Jbeta segments was used in the multiplex PCR. TCRdb carries this immuneACCESS record with in-frame sequences only. Its versions omit some clonotypes, under half of them owing to an unresolved V gene in the studies checked, with the rest unexplained. Counted in this sample were about 250,000 clones; approximately 70% of them appeared once. The ten largest clones add up to about 2.1% of the sample. The source material was PBMCs. All receptors derive from a female donor in good health and CMV-seronegative.

The chain employs TRBV5-4 and TRBJ1-4, with 7 bases matching TRBD1. Germline-derived CDR1 and CDR2 are SGHNT and YYREEE (reference sequence). This CDR3 contains 15 residues. V dropped 4 bases and J dropped 0; count of bases not matched to a gene: 3. This CDR3 reads CASSPGQTTNEKLFF. The DNA of the CDR3 is TGTGCCAGCAGCCCGGGACAGACAACTAATGAAAAACTGTTTTTT.

This chain connects TRBV4-1 to TRBJ1-2; D remains ambiguous. Trimming took 0 bases from V and 6 from J, leaving 11 bases between them. This CDR3 contains 14 residues. Germline CDR1 MGHRA, CDR2 YSYEKL. The CDR3 region has the DNA TGCGCCAGCAGCCAAGACACGGGAACCCATGGCTACACCTTC. Protein sequence: CASSQDTGTHGYTF.

This rearrangement joins TRBV2 to TRBJ2-7; TRBD2 agrees at 9 bases. The CDR3 runs 18 residues. CDR1 and CDR2 from the germline V gene are SNHLY and FYNNEI. The J segment lost 0 bases and the V segment lost 2 bases, leaving 11 bases of the junction unmatched. CDR3 protein: CASSESPLSGGPSYEQYF. The CDR3 DNA follows: TGTGCCAGCAGTGAATCCCCTCTTAGCGGGGGACCCTCCTACGAGCAGTACTTC. Variable domain in full (rest from reference TRBV2 and TRBJ2-7): EPEVTQTPSHQVTQMGQEVILRCVPISNHLYFYWYRQILGQKVEFLVSFYNNEISEKSEIFDDQFSVERPDGSNFTLKIRSTKLEDSAMYFCASSESPLSGGPSYEQYFGPGTRLTVT.

This CDR3 reads CASSVEQVPYEQYF. CDR3 nucleotides: TGTGCCAGCAGCGTAGAACAGGTACCTTACGAGCAGTACTTC. V usage is TRBV9 and J usage is TRBJ2-7; D is possibly TRBD1 (5 bases). Germline CDR1 and CDR2: SGDLS and YYNGEE. The CDR3 is 14 residues long. The V gene lost 0 bases and the J gene lost 4 bases, with 11 bases spanning the gap.

J is TRBJ2-3 and V is TRBV18; D might be TRBD1 (6 bases). In germline, CDR1 is KGHSH, CDR2 LQKENI. The CDR3 runs to 15 residues. V was shortened by 3 bases and J by 2 bases, with 12 bases between the two germline ends. The CDR3 nucleotides are TGTGCCAGCTCACCGGTCTTGGGACACACAGATACGCAGTATTTT. It translates to CASSPVLGHTDTQYF.

This sequence joins TRBV7-9 and TRBJ2-7; possibly TRBD2 for D (6 bases). Per germline, CDR1 SEHNR and CDR2 FQNEAQ (reference sequence). The CDR3 runs 16 residues. Trimming pared 0 bases from V and 2 bases from J, leaving 14 bases between. The DNA of the CDR3 is TGTGCCAGCAGCTTAGCGCGGGCTAGCGAGACCTACGAGCAGTACTTC. Its translation is CASSLARASETYEQYF.

V usage is TRBV2 and J usage is TRBJ2-3; D might be TRBD2 (6 bases). The germline gives CDR1 SNHLY, CDR2 FYNNEI. Trimming left V 4 bases short and J 7 bases short, with 12 bases between. CDR3 length: 13 residues. CDR3 region: CASSGSGVNTQYF. CDR3 in DNA: TGTGCCAGCAGTGGATCGGGAGTAAATACGCAGTATTTT.

V gene TRBV6-1 combines with J gene TRBJ1-2; D gene ambiguous. Germline lookup yields CDR1 MNHNS and CDR2 SASEGT. The CDR3 has 12 amino acids. Trimming removed 5 bases from V and 4 bases from J, with 8 bases in between. CDR3 sequence reads: CASSTSLYGYTF. In DNA form, the CDR3 reads TGTGCCAGCAGTACGAGTCTCTATGGCTACACCTTC.

The chain carries TRBV6-5 and TRBJ2-7; no clear D. Trimming removed 0 bases from V and 5 bases from J, with 11 bases in between. Germline V gene data show CDR1 as MNHEY and CDR2 as SVGAGI. This CDR3 contains 14 residues. The CDR3 loop reads CASSYSRELHEQYF. The CDR3 DNA is TGTGCCAGCAGTTACTCGAGAGAGCTGCACGAGCAGTACTTC.

The chain has TRBV5-4 and TRBJ2-7; D ambiguous. Germline loops: CDR1 SGHNT, CDR2 YYREEE (reference sequence). Trimming cost V 0 bases and J 2 bases, with 9 bases left between them. The CDR3 covers 14 residues. CDR3 nucleotide sequence: TGTGCCAGCAGCTTGGTGGCGGCGACCTACGAGCAGTACTTC. Translating it yields CASSLVAATYEQYF. The entire variable domain, with the rest obtained from reference TRBV5-4 and TRBJ2-7, is as follows: ETGVTQSPTHLIKTRGQQVTLRCSSQSGHNTVSWYQQALGQGPQFIFQYYREEENGRGNFPPRFSGLQFPNYSSELNVNALELDDSALYLCASSLVAATYEQYFGPGTRLTVT.

This chain uses TRBV6-1 with TRBJ1-3; D remains unclear. V shed 3 bases and J shed 4 bases, with 10 bases lying between them. The CDR3 covers 14 residues. The germline gives CDR1 MNHNS, CDR2 SASEGT. The DNA for the CDR3 is TGTGCCAGCAGTGACGGGGTATCCGGAAACACCATATATTTT. It codes for CASSDGVSGNTIYF.

This chain joins TRBV29-1 and TRBJ2-7, with TRBD1 identical over 9 bases. This CDR3 has 13 residues. Per the germline V gene, CDR1 is SQVTM and CDR2 is ANQGSEA. V dropped 4 bases and J dropped 2; count of bases not matched to a gene: 3. CDR3 residues: CSVGGQGTYEQYF. CDR3 nucleotides: TGCAGCGTTGGGGGACAGGGAACCTACGAGCAGTACTTC.

J is TRBJ1-3 and V is TRBV9, with D unclear. Germline V gives CDR1 SGDLS, CDR2 YYNGEE. The CDR3 runs to 15 residues. Between the trimmed V and J ends, which lost 4 bases and 0 bases, there was a span of 11 bases. CDR3 amino acids: CASSPRLGSGNTIYF. DNA for the CDR3: TGTGCCAGCAGCCCCCGACTTGGCTCTGGAAACACCATATATTTT. Based on the CDR3 plus reference TRBV9 and TRBJ1-3, the full variable domain is DSGVTQTPKHLITATGQRVTLRCSPRSGDLSVYWYQQSLDQGLQFLIQYYNGEERAKGNILERFSAQQFPDLHSELNLSSLELGDSALYFCASSPRLGSGNTIYFGEGSWLTVV.

The CDR3 is CASSSNQRGGELFF. CDR3 bases: TGCGCCAGCAGCTCGAACCAAAGAGGCGGGGAGCTGTTTTTT. This sequence joins TRBV5-1 and TRBJ2-2; D remains unclear. The CDR3 has 14 residues. Between the trimmed V and J ends, which lost 3 bases and 7 bases, there was a span of 13 bases. Germline assignment: CDR1 SGHRS and CDR2 YFSETQ.

This chain joins TRBV5-1 and TRBJ2-1, with 9 bases fitting TRBD2. The CDR3 has 15 residues. The germline V gene has CDR1 SGHRS and CDR2 YFSETQ. V trimming: 4 bases; J trimming: 5 bases; junction bases outside the gene matches: 7. CDR3 amino acids: CASSGIAGAHNEQFF. In nucleotides, the CDR3 is TGCGCCAGCAGCGGTATAGCGGGAGCACACAATGAGCAGTTCTTC.

The rearrangement links TRBV19 to TRBJ1-5; 10 bases fit TRBD1. The CDR3 is made up of 18 amino acids. Germline V gene sequence: CDR1 LNHDA, CDR2 SQIVND (reference sequence). V lost 2 bases and J lost 7; bases outside the gene matches: 14. The CDR3 nucleotides read TGTGCCAGTAGTATAAGGGCCGAAGGTGGGACAGGGGTACAGCCCCAGCATTTT. It yields the protein CASSIRAEGGTGVQPQHF.

This clone was seen more than once but under ten times. The V gene is TRBV7-9, the J gene TRBJ2-7; TRBD1 might be the D (6 bases). CDR1 SEHNR and CDR2 FQNEAQ come from the germline V gene (reference sequence). The CDR3 extends over 11 amino acids. V was pared by 5 bases and J by 9 bases, with 11 bases between. The CDR3 sequence: CASSIQGPQYF. The DNA for the CDR3 is TGTGCCAGCAGCATACAGGGACCGCAGTACTTC.

This clone was picked up a small number of times. V usage is TRBV27 and J usage is TRBJ2-2, with 9 nucleotides matching TRBD2. Germline CDR1 reads MNHEY; CDR2 reads SMNVEV (reference sequence). The V and J ends lost 7 bases and 5 bases, in that order; junction bases with no gene match: 8. There are 15 residues in the CDR3. The CDR3 nucleotides read TGTGCCAGCAACCGGAAAGCGGGAGGAACCGGGGAGCTGTTTTTT. The encoded protein is CASNRKAGGTGELFF.

The V gene is TRBV6-5, the J gene TRBJ2-7; D might be TRBD2 (7 bases). This CDR3 has 16 amino acids. The V and J ends lost 0 bases and 3 bases respectively, with 15 bases between them. Germline V lookup: CDR1 MNHEY, CDR2 SVGAGI. The CDR3 loop reads CASSYSGGTLNYEQYF. The DNA of the CDR3 is TGTGCCAGCAGTTACTCGGGAGGGACACTGAACTACGAGCAGTACTTC.

J is TRBJ2-1 and V is TRBV2, with TRBD2 as a possible D gene (6 bases). Germline-derived CDR1 and CDR2 are SNHLY and FYNNEI. The CDR3 sequence is 16 residues long. V lost 5 bases, J lost 4 bases, and 18 bases lay in between. The CDR3 sequence is CASSYQLAAAYNEQFF. The CDR3 DNA follows: TGTGCCAGCAGTTACCAACTAGCTGCGGCTTACAATGAGCAGTTCTTC.

The table lists this clone with a few counts. The chain combines TRBV2 with TRBJ2-1, with 11 nucleotides matching TRBD2. The V gene's germline CDR1 is SNHLY and CDR2 FYNNEI. CDR3 size: 16 residues. Germline trimming cut 4 bases from V and 10 bases from J; bases unmatched to any gene: 12. CDR3 DNA sequence: TGTGCCAGCAGTGTGGGCGGAATAGCGGGAGGGTTGGAGCAGTTCTTC. It is translated as CASSVGGIAGGLEQFF.

The rearrangement uses TRBV5-4 and TRBJ2-1; 14 positions match TRBD2. The CDR3 covers 15 residues. Germline lookup yields CDR1 SGHNT and CDR2 YYREEE (reference sequence). V was pared by 5 bases and J by 8 bases, with 6 bases of the junction left unmatched. The chain's CDR3 is CASSRTSGRSDEQFF. The CDR3 DNA is TGTGCCAGCAGTCGGACTAGCGGGAGGAGTGATGAGCAGTTCTTC.

V and J are TRBV7-2 and TRBJ1-4; D may be TRBD1 (6 bases). The CDR3 loop spans 17 amino acids. The germline CDR1 and CDR2 sequences are SGHTA and FQGNSA. Trimming removed 2 bases from V and 1 base from J, with 14 bases in between. In DNA form, the CDR3 reads TGTGCCAGCAGCTTATTGCCAGGGGATTTAACTAATGAAAAACTGTTTTTT. Its protein product is CASSLLPGDLTNEKLFF.